This is a list of T cell receptor beta chains from one sample in a study of T cells in Graves' hyperthyroidism and ophthalmopathy. TCRdb recomputed calls from the multiplex PCR reads with MiXCR, one row per CDR3 protein. Of 650,000 to 800,000 distinct CDR3 sequences listed, less than 45% are singletons. Sequencing was performed on peripheral blood or thyroid tissue (not recorded which). These receptors came from an adult man with Graves' disease, either hyperthyroidism or ophthalmopathy (not recorded which). The CDR3 runs from the conserved cysteine through the conserved F or W. A D gene is named only where the DNA matches it firmly. Some rows have no size entry. The others give once, few or many, or a class for an expanded clone.

>.|TRBV24-1|TRBJ2-7|.
CATSDPGTSYEQYF
>.|TRBV15|TRBJ2-7|.
CATSRIEGAYEQYF
>.|TRBV15|TRBJ2-7|.
CATSRAGEQYF
>few|TRBV7-9|TRBJ2-5|TRBD1
CASSSFHGTGSPETQYF
>few|TRBV12-3/TRBV12-4|TRBJ1-1|.
CASSAPDSLLVNTEAFF
>.|TRBV20-1|TRBJ1-5|.
CSAREVGVSNQPQHF
>few|TRBV7-8|TRBJ2-2|.
CASSRLGQTGELFF
>many|TRBV7-2|TRBJ1-4|.
CASSLLGTVNEKLFF
>many|TRBV20-1|TRBJ1-5|.
CSAPTDTGYNQPQHF
>few|TRBV19|TRBJ2-2|.
CASSRTGRAGELFF
>few|TRBV10-3|TRBJ1-1|TRBD1
CASRRTGAIRNTEAFF
>many|TRBV20-1|TRBJ1-1|.
CSARDDTEAFF
>few|TRBV19|TRBJ1-5|TRBD1
CASSIFQGDNQPQHF
>.|TRBV11-2|TRBJ2-7|TRBD1
CASSPDRVGEQYF
>.|TRBV5-4|TRBJ2-7|.
CASSLTRFYEQYF
>.|TRBV7-9|TRBJ2-7|.
CASSLGPTGTDTQYF
>many|TRBV29-1|TRBJ1-1|TRBD1
CSVDHRGMNTEAFF
>.|TRBV27|TRBJ2-5|.
CASSLGHDPGETQYF
>once|TRBV7-2|TRBJ1-3|.
CASSIEAGDGNTVYF
>many|TRBV7-9|TRBJ2-7|.
CASSLSRGSYEQYF
>few|TRBV12-3/TRBV12-4|TRBJ2-5|TRBD1
CASSSGQGGLKETQYF
>.|TRBV3-1|TRBJ1-5|.
CASSPSRGRDQPQHF
>few|TRBV7-8|TRBJ1-4|TRBD1
CASSLRPGGTNEKLFF
>.|TRBV24-1|TRBJ1-2|.
CASTGGQYGYTF
>many|TRBV10-3|TRBJ2-7|.
CAISDIHEQYF
>.|TRBV7-9|TRBJ1-4|TRBD1
CASSPETGVAEKLFF
>few|TRBV6-5|TRBJ1-2|TRBD1
CASSWVGTGAYGYTF
>.|TRBV19|TRBJ1-1|TRBD1
CASSTPGQGRSGAFF
>once|TRBV12-3/TRBV12-4|TRBJ2-5|TRBD1
CASSFRTGTGKETQYF